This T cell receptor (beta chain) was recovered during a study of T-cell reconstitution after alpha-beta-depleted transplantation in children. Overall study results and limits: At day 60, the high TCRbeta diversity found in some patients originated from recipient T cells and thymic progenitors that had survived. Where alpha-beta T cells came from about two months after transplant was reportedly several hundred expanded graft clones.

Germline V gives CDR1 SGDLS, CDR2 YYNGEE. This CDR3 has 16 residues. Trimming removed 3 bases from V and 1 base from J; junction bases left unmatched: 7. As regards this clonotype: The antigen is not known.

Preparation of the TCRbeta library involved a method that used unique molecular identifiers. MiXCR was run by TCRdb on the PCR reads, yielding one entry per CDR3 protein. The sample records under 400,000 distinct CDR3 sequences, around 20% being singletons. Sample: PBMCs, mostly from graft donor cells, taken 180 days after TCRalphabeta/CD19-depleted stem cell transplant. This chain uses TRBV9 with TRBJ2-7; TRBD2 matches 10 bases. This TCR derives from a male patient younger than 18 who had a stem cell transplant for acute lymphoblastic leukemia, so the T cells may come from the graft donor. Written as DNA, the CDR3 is TGTGCCAGCAGCGCTAGCGGGAGCGGGTTATCCTACGAGCAGTACTTC. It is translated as CASSASGSGLSYEQYF. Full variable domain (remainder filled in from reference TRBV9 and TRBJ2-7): DSGVTQTPKHLITATGQRVTLRCSPRSGDLSVYWYQQSLDQGLQFLIQYYNGEERAKGNILERFSAQQFPDLHSELNLSSLELGDSALYFCASSASGSGLSYEQYFGPGTRLTVT.